What follows is one T cell receptor (beta chain) and its context. Antigen: not known. The sample originates from a study of cytomegalovirus exposure and HLA in healthy donors. Study results and limitations: A few V segments could not be told apart, such as TRBV6-2 and TRBV6-3, and were left out. High sensitivity and specificity were reportedly achieved when the classifier diagnosed cytomegalovirus status. As a later analysis showed, several of the most significant clusters appeared to be linked to common viral pathogens.

The PCR employed 60 Vbeta primers together with 13 Jbeta primers. Some clones are missing from TCRdb's copy, which holds only in-frame ones; the method was immunoSEQ multiplex PCR. The sample carries approximately 260,000 clones, about 90% recorded once. V was trimmed by 0 bases and J by 5 bases, leaving 8 bases between them. Germline CDR1 is SGDLS and CDR2 is YYNGEE. The CDR3 length is 13 residues. The TCR sequence derives from a girl aged 2-10 years in good health and CMV-seronegative. This sequence joins TRBV9 and TRBJ2-5; a weak D match, TRBD1 (6 bases). Sequencing used PBMCs. For the CDR3, the DNA is TGTGCCAGCAGCGTAGACAGGGTGGAGACCCAGTACTTC. Protein product: CASSVDRVETQYF.